This T cell receptor (beta chain) is drawn from a study of blood T cell repertoires in COVID-19 (dated by TCRdb to the early 2020s). In the study overall: Collaborator samples came from the United States, Italy and Spain and covered acute and convalescent phases of COVID-19. The prospective study material was composed of cDNA or gDNA derived from T cells, B-cell-depleted T cells, or PBMCs. The samples were drawn from two sources: the first 160 participants of the ongoing ImmuneRACE study, and 1,200 or so subjects contributed by 6 global collaborators. Where available, HLA class I and class II types were obtained from metadata supplied by the sample provider rather than from assay-based typing. Deeply sampled blood TCRbeta repertoires from subjects exposed to, actively infected with, or recovered from COVID-19 were included in the dataset. The repertoires were released in a freely available public database intended as a resource for research on the immune response to SARS-CoV-2. The sample metadata nearly always contained a de-identified subject ID, COVID-19 status, age in years and sex.

Results the study describes overall, beyond this receptor: The quantity of clinical and demographic metadata differed by source and by participant and was supplied without curation.

Collaborating institutions collected whole blood in K2EDTA tubes following their own protocols. For TCRbeta analysis, collaborators shipped samples as frozen whole blood, isolated PBMCs, or DNA extracted from either of those sample types. On this clone: Its antigen specificity is not known. Per-base qualities were not stored, and no clone one base away is much larger.

TCRbeta CDR3 regions were amplified from genomic DNA by means of the immunoSEQ Assay, a bias-controlled multiplex PCR. Under the source paper's analysis protocol: Nucleated cell counts per sample were estimated from amplification of reference gene primers within the assay. Sequence reads were collapsed and filtered to measure the absolute abundance of every unique TCRbeta CDR3 rearrangement. Productive Simpson clonality was computed per sample as the square root of Simpson's diversity index over productive rearrangements. TCRdb limited this immuneACCESS table to in-frame rearrangements with V and J called. A share of clones is missing; checked studies link under half to unresolved V genes, and the rest is unexplained. V, J and clone size were drawn from that table, and D and trimming were deduced from the DNA. This sample is represented by tens of thousands of clones; 82% of them were singletons. The ten largest clones capture roughly 15% of the sample.

CDR1 and CDR2 are read off the germline V gene as SGHVS and FQNEAQ. A distance of 15 bases separates the germline ends of V and J, which lose 5 bases and 5 bases respectively. The CDR3 starts with the cysteine, ends with the phenylalanine, and has 14 residues. Only the CDR3 region is kept as DNA, spanning 42 bases read in frame from base 1. The sample comprised peripheral blood. The sequence was obtained from a woman of 80 years or more with acute or convalescent COVID-19. The V and J segments used are TRBV7-8 and TRBJ2-5; no D gene call is confident. The bases read TGTGCCAGCAGCCAACCCGGAGTTGAGGAGACCCAGTACTTC. It translates as CASSQPGVEETQYF.